Sequencing of this TCR beta chain was carried out in a study of shared clonotypes between healthy human individuals. Trimming took 4 bases from V and 6 from J; bases not matched to a gene: 12. The CDR3 is 16 residues long. Germline V CDR1 and CDR2: KGHSH, LQKENI. The protocol was immunoSEQ multiplex PCR, while the TCRdb copy is restricted to in-frame clones and leaves out a portion. The repertoire holds about 490,000 clones, less than 80% seen once, with 10% to 15% in the top ten. Approximately 90 million PBMCs went into genomic DNA for unsorted samples. Input material: PBMCs. This sequence originates from a woman aged 40 to 50 in good health. Some clones in this sample may be carry-over from other donors' samples. This chain links TRBV18 with TRBJ2-1; 7 nucleotides line up with TRBD1. The CDR3 DNA follows: TGTGCCAGCTCACGGCTCGGGACAGCCATTGGCAATGAGCAGTTCTTC. Translating it yields CASSRLGTAIGNEQFF. Using reference TRBV18 and TRBJ2-1 for the parts outside the CDR3, the full variable domain is NAGVMQNPRHLVRRRGQEARLRCSPMKGHSHVYWYRQLPEEGLKFMVYLQKENIIDESGMPKERFSAEFPKEGPSILRIQQVVRGDSAAYFCASSRLGTAIGNEQFFGPGTRLTVL.